Given below is one T cell receptor beta chain in context. Its antigen is unknown. Described time point: blood 2 weeks post-SBRT. The treatment: 15 Gy SBRT to primary tumor, nephrectomy 4 weeks later. Radiation-treated patients gave blood at baseline, week 2 and week 4. Clear cell pathology was present in this patient's renal cell carcinoma. This sample is part of a study of radiation and T cells in renal cell carcinoma. Background on the study: Nephrectomy followed 15 Gy stereotactic body radiation by 4 weeks.

Generated by immunoSEQ multiplex PCR, the TCRdb table keeps only in-frame clones and is missing some. This repertoire shows roughly 140,000 clones, over 80% found once; its top ten account for about an eighth. Points from the study as a whole: From baseline, blood top tumor clonotypes peaked at 2 weeks post-radiation.

The CDR3 extends over 14 amino acids. With 0 bases removed from V and 4 bases from J, the gap between germline ends came to 12 bases. The V gene's germline CDR1 is GTSNPN and CDR2 SVGIG (reference sequence). V gene TRBV30 combines with J gene TRBJ1-2, with D perhaps matching TRBD1 (6 bases). Sequenced here: blood, sampled from a patient whose treatment included radiotherapy and nephrectomy. This clonotype was sampled from a woman aged 45-60 years with renal cell carcinoma. CDR3 residues: CAWSVNGQSYGYTF. CDR3 sequence (DNA): TGTGCCTGGAGTGTTAATGGACAGAGCTATGGCTACACCTTC.